Here is one T cell receptor (beta chain) with its context. Antigen specificity is unknown. The sample originates from a study of vaccination effects on CD4 cells after COVID-19. Turning to the study itself: Relative to the second dose, post-vaccine samples were obtained a median of 72 days later. Notes on the study in general: Cross-reactivity with common cold coronaviruses was shown by only 1 of 255 vaccine-induced clones in healthy vaccinees. The study found marked clonal contraction of infection- and vaccine-induced clones late after vaccination.

Following a roughly 11-day culture, CD4+ T cells were purified. Subjects were given two BNT162b2 or mRNA-1273 vaccine doses. On both days 3 and 7, half of the culture medium was replaced with IL-2 medium. The ends were cut back, 0 bases at V and 10 bases at J, with 11 bases in the middle. Germline CDR1 MGHRA, CDR2 YSYEKL. The CDR3 length is 13 residues. Only in-frame clones appear in the TCRdb table, and some are missing; sequencing was by immunoSEQ multiplex PCR. The sample lists tens of thousands of clones; over 65% were seen once. This receptor was taken from a human donor who received a COVID-19 vaccine. Sequenced here: CD4+ T cells from PBMCs cultured without peptide, sampled after COVID-19 vaccination. V gene TRBV4-1 combines with J gene TRBJ2-3; D is unresolved. CDR3 bases: TGCGCCAGCAGCCAAGAGAACCTGGTAGCGCAGTATTTT. It codes for CASSQENLVAQYF.